Listed here is a single T cell receptor (beta chain). These data belong to a study of blood T cell repertoires in COVID-19. Looking at the study overall: Collection of acute and convalescent COVID-19 samples took place in the United States, Italy and Spain. Sample material is recorded as cDNA or gDNA derived from T cells, B-cell-depleted T cells, or PBMCs.

CDR1 LGHNA and CDR2 YNFKEQ come from the germline V gene. CDR3 length: 17 residues. V was pared by 1 base and J by 0 bases, with 13 bases between. Original analysis: It was from reference gene primer amplification that nucleated cell counts were estimated. Assay used: immunoSEQ multiplex PCR; TCRdb lists only in-frame clones, some missing. The DNA was the basis for D and trimming; V, J and clone size are from that table. This table has more than 150,000 clones, 80% to 90% appearing once. This TCR derives from a woman in her 40s with acute or convalescent COVID-19. The sequencing sample was made of peripheral blood. The chain is built from TRBV4-2 and TRBJ2-1; no definite D call. CDR3 coding DNA: TGTGCCAGCAGCCAAGCCATAGACTCGGGCTCCTACAATGAGCAGTTCTTC. It is translated as CASSQAIDSGSYNEQFF.